The clone carrying this T cell receptor beta chain showed up just once. The antigen is not known. The sample is drawn from a study of T cell responses to AZD1222 COVID-19 vaccine. Study outcomes and limitations: Females made up more of the donors, who were largely white British, and clonal diversity may have come out too low. Across the whole spike, CD4 TCRs peaked at regions 160-218 and 743-854. Rises in breadth and depth of Spike-specific TCRs came after two AZD1222 doses.

The germline V gene has CDR1 MDHEN and CDR2 SYDVKM. Trimming shortened V by 2 bases and J by 3 bases, and 10 bases separated the two germline ends. CDR3 length equals 14 residues. The assay was immunoSEQ multiplex PCR, and TCRdb's table has in-frame clones only and misses some. Among some 70,000 clones listed, approximately 80% were seen once. The gene calls are TRBV28 and TRBJ2-5; D gene unclear. The receptor was derived from an adult who received the AZD1222 COVID-19 vaccine. Here the sequenced sample was peripheral blood, taken 28 days after the second AZD1222 dose. The CDR3 DNA sequence: TGTGCCAGCAGTTTACCGGTCGTCAAAGAGACCCAGTACTTC. This gives the protein CASSLPVVKETQYF.